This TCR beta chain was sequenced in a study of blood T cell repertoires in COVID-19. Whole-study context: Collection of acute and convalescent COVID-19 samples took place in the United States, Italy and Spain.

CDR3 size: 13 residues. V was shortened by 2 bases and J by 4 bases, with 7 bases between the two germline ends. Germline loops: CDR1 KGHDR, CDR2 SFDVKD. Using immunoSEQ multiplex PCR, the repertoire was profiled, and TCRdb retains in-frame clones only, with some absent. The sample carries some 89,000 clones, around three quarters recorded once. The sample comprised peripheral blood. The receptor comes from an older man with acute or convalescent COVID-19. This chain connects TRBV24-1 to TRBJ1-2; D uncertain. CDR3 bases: TGTGCCACCAGTGATTCAGTTTTCTATGGCTACACCTTC. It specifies CATSDSVFYGYTF.